What follows is one TCR beta chain and its context. Its antigen is not yet known. No much larger clone is present one base from it, and per-base qualities are unavailable. These data come from a study of siplizumab effects on memory and regulatory T cells (dated by TCRdb to about 2019). Background on the whole study: The study examined how the anti-CD2 antibody siplizumab affects alloreactive T-cell subsets in allogeneic mixed lymphocyte reactions built from human PBMCs. Overall results and qualifications from the work: Whether proliferating Tregs from siplizumab cultures actually had suppressive function was not functionally confirmed. Greater diversity appeared to be present in unstimulated naive T cells than in memory T cells, and a substantial contribution to the alloresponse seemed to be made by naive cells. The cumulative frequency of alloreactive sequences that could be traced back to unstimulated CD4+ memory T cells was significantly reduced by siplizumab. For roughly 75-96% of proliferating CD4+ or CD8+ clones, no naive or memory phenotype could be assigned. Because sequences at frequencies below about 10^-5 were poorly captured, only a minor fraction of alloreactive clones could be mapped back to unstimulated subsets. Of the alloreactive CD4+ clones that could be mapped, the Treg-derived share averaged around 64% with siplizumab compared with under 35% in control reactions.

Receptor libraries were prepared by the immunoSEQ multiplex PCR assay. Each sample had some 9.7 x 10^4 TCR templates assayed by the deep sequencing platform. Genomic DNA extracted from sorted T cells was used for TCRbeta CDR3 sequencing. The source study handled its data this way. The R programming language was used for clonal analysis of TCRbeta CDR3 data. Unstimulated samples were compared with post-reaction CFSE-low samples to define alloreactive CD4+ and CD8+ clones. Regulatory or non-regulatory origin was assigned to alloreactive CD4+ clones by matching of sequences to sorted unstimulated Treg and non-Treg repertoires. The clones in this table, taken by TCRdb from immuneACCESS, are in-frame only. Not every clone is retained; where verified, under half of the shortfall comes from an unresolved V gene, and the cause of the rest is unknown. From that table come the V and J calls and clone size; the DNA was used to work out D and trimming. Present in this sample are some 100,000 clones, about 91% of which were seen just once. Of the sample, around 2.7% is held by the ten largest clones.

Trimming takes 7 bases from V and 7 bases from J, and the germline ends sit 10 bases apart. Its CDR3 holds 11 amino acids, cysteine through phenylalanine. The CDR3 DNA has 33 bases and is translated from base 1. Via the germline V gene, CDR1 is SNHLY and CDR2 FYNNEI. TCRbeta CDR3 sequencing was performed on sorted unstimulated T cells and on proliferating T cells recovered from mixed lymphocyte reactions. Fresh whole blood from about 9 HLA-typed healthy donors was used as the source from which PBMCs were isolated. The sample was CD4+ T cells sorted from blood. The chain uses TRBV2 and TRBJ1-1; no D gene can be assigned with confidence. The origin of this receptor is a human donor in good health. Some clones in this sample may be carry-over from other donors' samples. The CDR3 amino acid sequence is: CASTYSNEAFF. The DNA sequence is given as TGTGCCAGCACCTACTCTAATGAAGCTTTCTTT. Outside the CDR3, residues come from the reference TRBV2 and TRBJ1-1 proteins, so the full variable domain is: EPEVTQTPSHQVTQMGQEVILRCVPISNHLYFYWYRQILGQKVEFLVSFYNNEISEKSEIFDDQFSVERPDGSNFTLKIRSTKLEDSAMYFCASTYSNEAFFGQGTRLTVV.